The 6 T cell receptor beta chains in this list originate from one sample, sequenced in a study of blood T cell repertoires in COVID-19. Profiled with immunoSEQ multiplex PCR; TCRdb holds only in-frame clones, not every one. The table lists 95,000 to 100,000 clones, roughly nine tenths of them singletons. The sequenced sample consisted of peripheral blood. The source is a man aged 45-65 years with acute or convalescent COVID-19.

This clone was counted between two and nine times. In DNA form, the CDR3 reads TGTGCCAGCAACCGAGGGGGTCAGCCCCAGCATTTT. Amino acids: CASNRGGQPQHF. The chain employs TRBV6-6 and TRBJ1-5; D possibly corresponds to TRBD1 (6 bases). V was pared by 7 bases and J by 6 bases, with 10 bases between. CDR1 is MNHNY, CDR2 SVGAGI, per germline (reference sequence). The CDR3 sequence is 12 residues long.

The V gene is TRBV4-2, the J gene TRBJ2-5; a weak D match, TRBD1 (6 bases). The germline V gene has CDR1 LGHNA and CDR2 YNFKEQ. V gave up 4 bases and J gave up 3 bases, with 12 bases separating them. This CDR3 has 14 residues. The CDR3 region is CASSPDAGEETQYF. In nucleotides, the CDR3 is TGTGCCAGCAGCCCGGACGCAGGGGAAGAGACCCAGTACTTC.

The V and J genes are TRBV12-3 or TRBV12-4 and TRBJ1-1, with 9 bases aligning to TRBD1. The length of the CDR3 is 13 residues. The V gene end was trimmed by 6 bases and the J gene end by 4 bases; junction bases not matched to a gene: 3. CDR3 DNA sequence: TGTGCCAGCAGATACAGGGGGCTCACTGAAGCTTTCTTT. Translation gives CASRYRGLTEAFF.

This chain connects TRBV11-3 to TRBJ2-6; D unresolved. The CDR3 length is 14 residues. Germline V gene data show CDR1 as SGHNT and CDR2 as YENEEA. With 4 bases removed from V and 0 bases from J, the gap between germline ends came to 4 bases. The CDR3 DNA reads TGTGCCAGCAGCTCGGGCTCTGGGGCCAACGTCCTGACTTTC. It encodes CASSSGSGANVLTF.

The chain employs TRBV12-5 and TRBJ1-4; D gene uncertain. CDR3 length: 13 residues. Germline loops: CDR1 LGHNT, CDR2 FRNRAP. Trimming removed 8 bases at V and 0 bases at J, with 7 bases between. This CDR3 reads CASSLSTNEKLFF. In DNA, the CDR3 is TGTGCTAGTTCCCTTTCAACTAATGAAAAACTGTTTTTT.

This chain connects TRBV7-2 to TRBJ1-3; no definite D call. V was pared by 3 bases and J by 3 bases, with 3 bases between. Germline-derived CDR1 and CDR2 are SGHTA and FQGNSA. The CDR3 runs to 12 residues. The CDR3 sequence is CASSFFGNTIYF. CDR3 in DNA: TGTGCCAGCAGCTTCTTTGGAAACACCATATATTTT.